This T cell receptor (beta chain) stems from a study of T cell changes during pregnancy in multiple sclerosis. The V gene lost 2 bases and the J gene lost 5 bases, with 7 bases spanning the gap. CDR3 length equals 13 residues. In germline, CDR1 is SGHTS, CDR2 YDEGEE. Sequenced by immunoSEQ multiplex PCR; TCRdb stores in-frame clones only, minus some. The sample yields tens of thousands of clones, around 92% seen once. The V and J genes are TRBV5-8 and TRBJ2-2; no clear D. The TCR comes from a female donor in good health, enrolled as a control in a pregnancy study. This specimen consisted of peripheral blood, obtained in the third trimester of pregnancy. This CDR3 is CASSFSKTGELFF. The CDR3 DNA is TGTGCCAGCAGCTTTTCTAAAACCGGGGAGCTGTTTTTT.